The clone carrying this T cell receptor beta chain was counted once. Libraries were prepared by immunoSEQ multiplex PCR; TCRdb keeps only in-frame clonotypes and omits some of them. The sample carries around 180,000 clones, about 86% recorded once. The sample originates from a study of blood T cell repertoires in COVID-19. Per germline, CDR1 DFQATT and CDR2 SNEGSKA (reference sequence). Trimming took 3 bases from V and 4 from J, leaving 13 bases between them. This CDR3 is 14 amino acids long. This chain links TRBV20-1 with TRBJ2-1; the D gene is possibly TRBD2 (6 bases). Material for sequencing was peripheral blood. The TCR was taken from a woman in her 30s with active or convalescent COVID-19. The chain's CDR3 is CSASPVAEYNEQFF. For the CDR3, the DNA is TGCAGTGCTAGTCCGGTAGCGGAGTACAATGAGCAGTTCTTC.